The source of this T cell receptor beta chain is a study of blood T cell repertoires in COVID-19. The overall study: The analysed material was cDNA or gDNA that came from T cells, B-cell-depleted T cells, or PBMCs.

Original processing methods: Reference gene primer amplification gave estimated nucleated cell counts. Sequencing was performed with immunoSEQ multiplex PCR; in TCRdb, only in-frame clones are kept and a portion is missing. That table furnishes V, J and clone size, whereas the DNA furnished D and trimming. The sample consists of approximately 290,000 clones, around 82% of them appearing once. The CDR3 is made up of 15 amino acids. Germline V CDR1 and CDR2: PRHDT, FYEKMQ (reference sequence). The V and J ends lost 0 bases and 11 bases respectively, with 17 bases between them. In Seattle, patients joined the study during active infection and were tracked longitudinally.

The receptor was isolated from a human donor with COVID-19, enrolled during active disease. The donor label of this sample is uncertain. The chain joins TRBV13 to TRBJ2-4; tentative D call: TRBD1 (6 bases). Sequenced: peripheral blood. The CDR3 DNA sequence: TGTGCCAGCAGCTTAGGGGTGGGTCGCAGGGGATTTCAGTACTTC. Amino acid sequence: CASSLGVGRRGFQYF.